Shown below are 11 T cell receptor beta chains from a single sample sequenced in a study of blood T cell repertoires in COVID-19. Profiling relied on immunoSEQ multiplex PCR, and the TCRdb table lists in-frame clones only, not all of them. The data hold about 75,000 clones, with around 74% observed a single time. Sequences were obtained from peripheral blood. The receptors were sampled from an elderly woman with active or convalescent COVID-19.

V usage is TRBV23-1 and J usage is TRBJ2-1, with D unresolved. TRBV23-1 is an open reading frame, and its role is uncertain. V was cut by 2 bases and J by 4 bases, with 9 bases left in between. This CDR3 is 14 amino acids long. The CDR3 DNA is TGCGCCAGCAGTCAACCCGACACGTACAATGAGCAGTTCTTC. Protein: CASSQPDTYNEQFF.

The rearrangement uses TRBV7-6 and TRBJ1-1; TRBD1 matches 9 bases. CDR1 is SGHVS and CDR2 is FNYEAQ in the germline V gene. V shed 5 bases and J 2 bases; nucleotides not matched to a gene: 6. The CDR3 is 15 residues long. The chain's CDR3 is CASSPLTGGNTEAFF. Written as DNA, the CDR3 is TGTGCCAGCAGCCCCCTGACAGGGGGAAACACTGAAGCTTTCTTT.

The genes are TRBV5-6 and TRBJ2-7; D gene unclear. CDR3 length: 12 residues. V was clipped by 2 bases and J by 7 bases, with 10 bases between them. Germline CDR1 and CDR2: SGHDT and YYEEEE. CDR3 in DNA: TGTGCCAGCAGCTTTAAAAGGAGAGAGCAGTACTTC. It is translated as CASSFKRREQYF.

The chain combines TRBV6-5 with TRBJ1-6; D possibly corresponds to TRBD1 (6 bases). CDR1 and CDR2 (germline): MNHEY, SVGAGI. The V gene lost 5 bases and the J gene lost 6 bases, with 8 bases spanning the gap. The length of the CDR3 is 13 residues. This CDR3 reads CASSRTVNSPLHF. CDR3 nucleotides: TGTGCCAGCAGTCGGACAGTTAATTCACCCCTCCACTTT.

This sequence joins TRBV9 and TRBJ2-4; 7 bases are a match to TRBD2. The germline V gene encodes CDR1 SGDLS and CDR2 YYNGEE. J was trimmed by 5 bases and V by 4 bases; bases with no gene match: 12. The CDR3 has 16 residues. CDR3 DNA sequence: TGTGCCAGCAGCACTGAAGCCGGGGGGACGGAAAACATTCAGTACTTC. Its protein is CASSTEAGGTENIQYF.

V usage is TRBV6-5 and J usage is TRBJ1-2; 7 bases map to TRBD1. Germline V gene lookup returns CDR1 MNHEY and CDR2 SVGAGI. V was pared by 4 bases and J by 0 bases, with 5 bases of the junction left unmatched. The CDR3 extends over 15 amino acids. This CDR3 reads CASSFTTGTNYGYTF. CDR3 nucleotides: TGTGCCAGCAGTTTCACGACAGGGACTAACTATGGCTACACCTTC.

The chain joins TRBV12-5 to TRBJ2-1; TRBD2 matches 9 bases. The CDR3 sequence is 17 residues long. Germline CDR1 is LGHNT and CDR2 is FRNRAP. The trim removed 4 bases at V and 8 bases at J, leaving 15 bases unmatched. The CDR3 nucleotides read TGTGCTAGTGGTTCCACGACTAGCGGACCTCTTAGCGATGAGCAGTTCTTC. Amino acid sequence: CASGSTTSGPLSDEQFF.

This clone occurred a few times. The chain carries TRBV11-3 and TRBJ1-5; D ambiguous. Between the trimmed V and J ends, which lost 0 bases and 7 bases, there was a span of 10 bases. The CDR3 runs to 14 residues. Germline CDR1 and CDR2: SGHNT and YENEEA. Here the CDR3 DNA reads TGTGCCAGCAGCTTAGATTTCGGAGGACAGCCCCAGCATTTT. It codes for CASSLDFGGQPQHF.

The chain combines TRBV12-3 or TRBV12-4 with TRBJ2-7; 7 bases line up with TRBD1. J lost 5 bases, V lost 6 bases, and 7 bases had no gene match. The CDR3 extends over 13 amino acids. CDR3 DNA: TGTGCCAGCAGCTATATCAGGGGGAACGAGCAGTACTTC. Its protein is CASSYIRGNEQYF.

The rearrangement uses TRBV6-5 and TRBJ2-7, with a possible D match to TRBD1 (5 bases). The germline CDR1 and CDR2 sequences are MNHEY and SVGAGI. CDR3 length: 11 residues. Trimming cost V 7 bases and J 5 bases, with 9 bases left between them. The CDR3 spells CASKQVDEQYF. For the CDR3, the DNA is TGTGCCAGCAAACAGGTCGACGAGCAGTACTTC.

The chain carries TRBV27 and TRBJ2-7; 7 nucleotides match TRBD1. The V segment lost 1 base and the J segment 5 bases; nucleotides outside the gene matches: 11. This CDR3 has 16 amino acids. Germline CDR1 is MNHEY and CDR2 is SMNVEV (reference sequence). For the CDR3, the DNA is TGTGCCAGCAGTTTATTCATCCAGGGGGTGACCCACGAGCAGTACTTC. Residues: CASSLFIQGVTHEQYF.